This T cell receptor (beta chain) stems from a study of a mutant IDH1 vaccine in newly diagnosed glioma. Turning to the study itself: Scheduled for weeks 1, 3, 5, 7, 11, 15, 19 and 23, eight vaccinations were given to patients. Study-level results: Pseudoprogression seemed unlinked to shifts in top peripheral T cell clonotypes. Of all patients, nearly 95% showed vaccine-induced immune responses.

Of note for this clone: As yet, its antigen is unknown.

TCRdb's copy holds only in-frame clones and misses some; the assay was immunoSEQ multiplex PCR. The data contain some 130,000 clones, 80% of them singletons. Stated time point: week 11, during vaccination. Each dose of the vaccine consisted of 300 ug of mutant IDH1 20-mer peptide, with topical imiquimod. Germline CDR1 and CDR2: SGDLS and YYNGEE. The length of the CDR3 is 18 residues. Trimming removed 3 bases from V and 2 bases from J; junction bases left unmatched: 12. The origin of this receptor is a man aged 35-49 years with glioma. The chain uses TRBV9 and TRBJ2-7; 12 nucleotides line up with TRBD1. Specimen: PBMCs, collected from a glioma patient whose treatment included an IDH1 peptide vaccine. Here the CDR3 reads CASSASPGQGASAYEQYF. The CDR3 DNA reads TGTGCCAGCAGCGCAAGTCCGGGACAGGGGGCCAGTGCCTACGAGCAGTACTTC. The full variable domain, in which reference TRBV9 and TRBJ2-7 provide the parts outside the CDR3, is DSGVTQTPKHLITATGQRVTLRCSPRSGDLSVYWYQQSLDQGLQFLIQYYNGEERAKGNILERFSAQQFPDLHSELNLSSLELGDSALYFCASSASPGQGASAYEQYFGPGTRLTVT.